This entry features one T cell receptor beta chain sequence. Its antigen is currently not known. This record comes from a study of T cell clusters in autoimmune cytopenias (dated by TCRdb to about 2019). About the study as a whole: Among healthy donor controls, the mean age was 56 years, the median age was roughly 63 years, and about 55% of the roughly 45 were female. Per sample, TRB sequencing gave a median depth of about 50,000 reads and a median of about 2,500 distinct TRB clonotypes. TRB and IGH repertoires from peripheral blood were sequenced in autoimmune cytopenia patients at active disease and during treatment follow-up, with healthy, CLL and autoimmune hepatitis controls included alongside. The study was designed to test whether a disease-specific immune repertoire signature usable as a blood-based biomarker is carried by autoimmune cytopenia patients. For primary cytopenia, the controls were around 25 age-matched healthy donors, and for secondary cytopenia, the controls were around 14 age-matched CLL patients. Autoimmune hepatitis repertoires were compared with those of 20 to 25 age- and sex-matched healthy donors.

The CDR1 and CDR2 encoded by the germline V gene (reference sequence) are DFQATT and SNEGSKA. Taken from cysteine to phenylalanine, the CDR3 has 13 residues. DNA for this receptor is not on file. Each sample's TRB amplification started from roughly 270 ng of peripheral blood genomic DNA, which corresponds to 35,000 to 40,000 genome equivalents. Multiplex PCR with a touch-down protocol amplified TRB rearrangements, with the TRB-A and TRB-B primer pools combined in a single tube. Illumina adapters and sample indices were added to the amplicons through two consecutive PCR reactions performed with Phusion HS II polymerase. After gel purification with the NucleoSpin Gel and PCR Clean-up kit, the amplicons were quantified by Qubit and checked for quality on an Agilent 2100 Bioanalyzer. Sequencing of the libraries was performed on an Illumina MiSeq with 600-cycle, single-indexed, paired-end runs. Per the authors' processing: MiXCR version 2.1.12, together with the default MiXCR reference library, was used to align and assemble the TRB reads. A clone was defined by each unique CDR3 nucleotide sequence, and the analysis included only productive sequences supported by at least two reads. Repertoire diversity was assessed with alpha-parameterized diversity profiles (alpha 0 to 5), including the Shannon (alpha 1) and Simpson (alpha 2) indices, which were computed with an R script. Combinatorial TRB VJ usage was computed with the tcR package and compared between cohorts by principal component analysis with ade4. Using GLIPH, TCRbeta CDR3s were clustered on pairs of cohorts matched for age and read depth, and a Wilcoxon test was used to compare cluster frequencies. The reads went through TCRdb reprocessing, and each CDR3 protein sequence gets one entry with no DNA. The V and J calls were determined by TCRdb, not by the authors. The table held for this sample gives 9,500 to 12,000 distinct CDR3 sequences. The top ten clones comprise less than 5.5% of the sample.

Study-wide findings and limitations: Shifts in the TRB repertoire, including less even repertoires in secondary cytopenia and CLL, were mostly a reflection of lymphoma bias and not of autoimmunity. The cluster-lack signature was not observed for secondary cytopenia versus CLL, as the signature was apparently masked by the dominant lymphoma-associated repertoire. The T cell clusters were only ever defined in silico, so experimental validation of their functional role was still needed. About 3.3-fold more exclusive TRB clusters were observed in healthy donors than in active autoimmune hepatitis patients, consistent with an autoimmunity-wide signature. GLIPH results suggested that primary autoimmune cytopenia patients were missing physiological T cell clusters, with fewer than 60 clusters found only in healthy donors compared with about 16 found only in patients.

The same sample was also used in a study of T cell repertoires in aging, cancer and after chemotherapy. The other study reports the following: Six donor age groups were covered, ranging from 30 or younger up to 70 or older, and each group contained at least three individuals. Healthy donor control TCR repertoires were recorded over several months to years and showed clear clonal overlap across re-sampling. The full dataset contained 7 million to 9.5 million TCR reads. Compared with age-matched healthy donors, untreated patients with either hematological or solid cancers had significantly lower TCR diversity in the blood along with higher clonality. Declining TCR diversity with age in healthy donors was mainly explained by loss of richness; in cancer patients, loss of evenness also contributed. In both cancer cohorts, the median generation probability rose over the chemotherapy interval, which suggests that the repertoire was reconstituted through rebound thymic output. According to the authors, the repertoire data do not allow conclusions to be drawn about immunological memory after chemotherapy. Peripheral blood TCR beta repertoires from healthy donors and cancer patients were profiled to examine immunoaging and T cell reconstitution after chemotherapy. The cohort comprised 218 cancer patients, roughly 93 with hematological and 110 to 130 with solid cancers, plus 95 healthy donors as a reference group. TRB sequences were processed with MiXCR versions 2.12 and 3.0.5. The repertoire metrics were Shannon diversity, evenness, clonality (calculated as one minus evenness), and diversity profiles parameterized by alpha from 0 to 5. Generation probabilities of clones in paired pre- and post-chemotherapy samples were computed with the IGoR algorithm.

The specimen sequenced was peripheral blood. Recombination connected TRBV20-1 to TRBJ2-2; TCRdb's assignment of TRBD2 cannot be checked, as there is no DNA. This clonotype was obtained from a human donor in good health. The CDR3 protein: CSARGPSTGELFF.